This T cell receptor beta chain stems from a study of T cells in Graves' hyperthyroidism and ophthalmopathy. Turning to the study itself: Initial diagnosis, before any treatment, was when peripheral blood was collected. Study observations and caveats: A median 6.5 months before onset, the model predicted ophthalmopathy.

There are many counts of this clonotype. Its antigen remains unidentified. The investigators amplified TCR beta CDR3 regions from RNA transcripts. An initial round of RT-PCR targeting the TCR CDR3 relied on the HTBI primer set. MiXCR, applied by TCRdb to the multiplex PCR reads, yields one record per CDR3 protein. Among about 380,000 distinct CDR3 sequences listed, roughly 13% were seen once. The clonotype comes from a woman aged 60-75 years with Graves' hyperthyroidism. Sequencing was done on a sample of blood.

The CDR3 nucleotides read TGTGCCACCAGTGACCCTCGACAGGGAGATCAGCCCCAGCATTTT. Translation: CATSDPRQGDQPQHF. This chain connects TRBV24-1 to TRBJ1-5; 7 bases are shared with TRBD1. The trim removed 4 bases at V and 5 bases at J, leaving 7 bases unmatched. CDR1 is KGHDR and CDR2 is SFDVKD in the germline V gene. The CDR3 runs to 15 residues.